The T cell receptor (beta chain) described here comes from a study of blood T cell repertoires in COVID-19. Overall study: The United States, Italy and Spain were the sources of the acute and convalescent COVID-19 samples.

Some clones are missing from TCRdb's copy, which holds only in-frame ones; the method was immunoSEQ multiplex PCR. The data show tens of thousands of clones, over 60% seen once. This clone has only one observation. CDR3 length: 14 amino acids. Trimming removed 3 bases from V and 2 bases from J, with 9 bases in between. CDR1 KGHSH and CDR2 LQKENI come from the germline V gene. The sequencing sample was made of peripheral blood. This clonotype was sampled from a human donor in a cohort sampled during active COVID-19. The rearrangement links TRBV18 to TRBJ2-3, with D perhaps TRBD2 (6 bases). CDR3 DNA: TGTGCCAGCTCACCGGGACTTACCACAGATACGCAGTATTTT. This encodes CASSPGLTTDTQYF.